The 27 T cell receptor beta chains given below trace back to one sample, sequenced in a study of cytotoxic CD8 clonotypes in ibrutinib-treated CLL. The protocol was immunoSEQ multiplex PCR, while the TCRdb copy is restricted to in-frame clones and leaves out a portion. The sample lists hundreds of thousands of clones, nearly 80% occurring once. Specimen: PBMCs, collected after 12 months of ibrutinib treatment. These TCRs come from a human donor with chronic lymphocytic leukemia.

The gene calls are TRBV7-3 and TRBJ1-2, with TRBD1 as a possible D gene (5 bases). There are 14 residues in the CDR3. V was shortened by 5 bases and J by 3 bases, with 13 bases between the two germline ends. From germline, CDR1 is SGHTA and CDR2 FQGTGA. The CDR3 DNA reads as TGTGCCAGCAGCCCCCCCGAGGGGTACTATGGCTACACCTTC. The encoded protein is CASSPPEGYYGYTF.

The chain has TRBV19 and TRBJ1-4; 7 nucleotides match TRBD1. The germline V gene encodes CDR1 LNHDA and CDR2 SQIVND (reference sequence). The CDR3 has 13 residues. After removal of 7 bases from V and 10 bases from J, the junction contained 9 bases not matched to a gene. The CDR3 spells CASIRQGGGKLFF. CDR3 sequence (DNA): TGTGCCAGTATTAGACAGGGAGGCGGAAAACTGTTTTTT. Supplemented by reference TRBV19 and TRBJ1-4, the full variable domain reads DGGITQSPKYLFRKEGQNVTLSCEQNLNHDAMYWYRQDPGQGLRLIYYSQIVNDFQKGDIAEGYSVSREKKESFPLTVTSAQKNPTAFYLCASIRQGGGKLFFGSGTQLSVL.

This clone was recorded a few times. The chain employs TRBV5-1 and TRBJ2-3; TRBD2 matches at 7 bases. This CDR3 comprises 15 residues. Losses at the gene ends were 4 bases for V and 2 bases for J; bases not matched to a gene: 7. The germline CDR1 and CDR2 sequences are SGHRS and YFSETQ. DNA for the CDR3: TGCGCCAGCAGCGTGAGAGCGGGGTCCACAGATACGCAGTATTTT. This codes for CASSVRAGSTDTQYF.

This chain links TRBV18 with TRBJ1-4; TRBD1 aligns across 7 bases. CDR1 is KGHSH and CDR2 is LQKENI in the germline V gene. This CDR3 has 13 residues. Trimming at V came to 3 bases and at J to 12 bases, leaving 7 bases not matched to a gene. CDR3 sequence reads: CASSPKTGMELFF. In DNA, the CDR3 is TGTGCCAGCTCACCGAAGACAGGGATGGAACTGTTTTTT.

This chain uses TRBV4-1 with TRBJ2-5, with 9 bases fitting TRBD2. The CDR3 extends over 16 amino acids. Germline assignment: CDR1 MGHRA and CDR2 YSYEKL. Trimming cost V 1 base and J 1 base; bases outside gene matches: 4. The DNA for the CDR3 is TGCGCCAGCAGCCAAGGGCGGGGGGGCCTCCAAGAGACCCAGTACTTC. Protein sequence: CASSQGRGGLQETQYF.

This chain links TRBV6-1 with TRBJ2-7, with TRBD2 matching over 9 bases. J was trimmed by 3 bases and V by 3 bases; bases with no gene match: 6. CDR3 length equals 15 residues. Per the germline V gene, CDR1 is MNHNS and CDR2 is SASEGT. CDR3 sequence (DNA): TGTGCCAGCAGTGATGGGCTAGCGGGGAGCTACGAGCAGTACTTC. It codes for CASSDGLAGSYEQYF.

This clone was recorded only once. The rearrangement joins TRBV6-1 to TRBJ2-7, with 7 bases identical to TRBD1. CDR3 length: 15 residues. With 7 bases clipped from V and 1 base from J, the junction kept 10 bases outside the gene matches. Germline V lookup: CDR1 MNHNS, CDR2 SASEGT. The DNA of the CDR3 is TGTGCCAGCACCAGGACAGGCTTAGGGTCCTACGAGCAGTACTTC. Translating gives CASTRTGLGSYEQYF.

This chain joins TRBV6-5 and TRBJ2-7, with D unresolved. Trimming cost V 9 bases and J 4 bases, with 10 bases left between them. Germline V gene data show CDR1 as MNHEY and CDR2 as SVGAGI. The CDR3 sequence is 11 residues long. The CDR3 region has the DNA TGTGCCAGTCAAAGGCAGTACGAGCAGTACTTC. Amino acid sequence: CASQRQYEQYF.

The rearrangement uses TRBV15 and TRBJ1-4; D might be TRBD1 (5 bases). The CDR3 consists of 15 residues. V lost 0 bases to trimming and J lost 8 bases, with 13 bases between them. Germline assignment: CDR1 LNHNV and CDR2 YYDKDF (reference sequence). The CDR3 protein is CATSRDPQQGEKLFF. The CDR3 nucleotides are TGTGCCACCAGCAGAGACCCCCAGCAGGGCGAAAAACTGTTTTTT.

The V and J genes are TRBV5-1 and TRBJ2-6; D possibly matches TRBD1 or TRBD2 (6 bases each). CDR1 and CDR2 (germline): SGHRS, YFSETQ. The V and J ends lost 4 bases and 4 bases respectively, with 15 bases between them. The CDR3 has 16 amino acids. CDR3 sequence: CASSEAEGDGANVLTF. The DNA for the CDR3 is TGCGCCAGCAGCGAGGCGGAGGGGGACGGGGCCAACGTCCTGACTTTC.

The rearrangement joins TRBV10-3 to TRBJ2-1, with 14 positions matching TRBD2. The V gene's germline CDR1 is ENHRY and CDR2 SYGVKD. There are 13 residues in the CDR3. Unmatched junction bases numbered 3, after V lost 9 bases and J lost 8 bases. This CDR3 is CAIRTSGGYEQFF. CDR3 bases: TGTGCCATACGGACTAGCGGGGGGTATGAGCAGTTCTTC.

The rearrangement uses TRBV19 and TRBJ2-5, with 9 bases identical to TRBD1. Germline trimming cut 4 bases from V and 4 bases from J; bases unmatched to any gene: 13. This CDR3 is built from 17 residues. Germline lookup yields CDR1 LNHDA and CDR2 SQIVND (reference sequence). The CDR3 DNA sequence: TGTGCCAGTAGTAGTTTACAGGGGGCGCCGATTTCAGAGACCCAGTACTTC. This translates into CASSSLQGAPISETQYF.

V and J are TRBV5-6 and TRBJ2-5, with D possibly being TRBD2 (5 bases). CDR1 and CDR2 from the germline V gene are SGHDT and YYEEEE. Between the trimmed V and J ends, which lost 4 bases and 1 base, there was a span of 11 bases. CDR3 length: 14 amino acids. In nucleotides, the CDR3 is TGTGCCAGCAGCCGGGGTCTAGGCCAAGAGACCCAGTACTTC. Protein: CASSRGLGQETQYF.

V usage is TRBV4-2 and J usage is TRBJ2-2; the D is unclear. Germline CDR1 is LGHNA and CDR2 is YNFKEQ. V lost 1 base and J 1 base, leaving 7 bases between the germline ends. There are 15 residues in the CDR3. CDR3 residues: CASSQGQGNTGELFF. CDR3 nucleotide sequence: TGTGCCAGCAGCCAAGGTCAAGGGAACACCGGGGAGCTGTTTTTT.

The chain employs TRBV6-6 and TRBJ1-1; 8 bases align to TRBD1. CDR3 length equals 15 residues. Germline V lookup: CDR1 MNHNY, CDR2 SVGAGI (reference sequence). V shed 0 bases, J shed 6 bases, and the junction held 6 bases outside the gene matches. The CDR3 protein is CASSYSGTGEPEAFF. The CDR3 DNA reads as TGTGCCAGCAGTTACTCCGGGACAGGTGAACCTGAAGCTTTCTTT.

The chain carries TRBV28 and TRBJ1-1; D ambiguous. This CDR3 spans 15 amino acids. The V and J ends lost 8 bases and 9 bases respectively, with 25 bases between them. The germline gives CDR1 MDHEN, CDR2 SYDVKM. The CDR3 region has the DNA TGTGCCAGCGACGCCACCGGGGTGGCGGCAACAAAAGCTTTCTTT. Encoded protein: CASDATGVAATKAFF.

The chain combines TRBV5-1 with TRBJ2-3; TRBD2 matches at 7 bases. The CDR3 contains 17 residues. J gave up 2 bases and V 1 base, and 10 bases lay outside the gene matches. CDR1 SGHRS and CDR2 YFSETQ come from the germline V gene. The CDR3 nucleotides read TGCGCCAGCAGCTTGATTTCGCGGGGGTTCTCCACAGATACGCAGTATTTT. It encodes CASSLISRGFSTDTQYF.

The chain employs TRBV7-9 and TRBJ2-6; D is ambiguous. Trimming cost V 5 bases and J 1 base, with 12 bases left between them. The germline V gene encodes CDR1 SEHNR and CDR2 FQNEAQ (reference sequence). This CDR3 has 16 amino acids. CDR3 sequence (DNA): TGTGCCAGCAGCCCCCCTTTGGGGTCTGGGGCCAACGTCCTGACTTTC. Protein: CASSPPLGSGANVLTF.

This sequence joins TRBV5-1 and TRBJ1-2, with a weak D call TRBD1 (5 bases). The CDR3 consists of 14 residues. Trimming shortened V by 1 base and J by 8 bases, and 15 bases separated the two germline ends. Per the germline V gene, CDR1 is SGHRS and CDR2 is YFSETQ. The CDR3 DNA reads TGCGCCAGCAGCTTGACAGTTTCTCCAGGGGGCTACACCTTC. Its protein product is CASSLTVSPGGYTF.

CDR3 in amino acids: CASIGGGNEKLFF. CDR3 nucleotide sequence: TGTGCCAGCATTGGAGGGGGGAATGAAAAACTGTTTTTT. The J gene is TRBJ1-4, the V gene TRBV6-6; a weak D match, TRBD1 (6 bases). CDR1 is MNHNY and CDR2 is SVGAGI in the germline V gene (reference sequence). V lost 7 bases and J lost 5, with 11 bases in between. This CDR3 spans 13 amino acids.

The chain joins TRBV9 to TRBJ1-6, with D maybe TRBD1 (5 bases). CDR1 and CDR2 from the germline V gene are SGDLS and YYNGEE. Deletions cut 4 bases from V and 6 bases from J, with 14 bases between. This CDR3 is 15 amino acids long. CDR3 sequence (DNA): TGTGCCAGCAGCTTCGACAGCGGGGGTAATTCACCCCTCCACTTT. This gives the protein CASSFDSGGNSPLHF.

This clone was picked up a small number of times. This sample also contains other DNA sequences that code for the same CDR3. The chain joins TRBV27 to TRBJ1-1, with TRBD1 identical over 8 bases. Germline CDR1 is MNHEY and CDR2 is SMNVEV (reference sequence). The CDR3 is made up of 12 amino acids. The ends lost 5 bases at V and 12 bases at J; junction bases unmatched: 8. The CDR3 bases are TGTGCCAGCAGTGCCATCGACAGGGGTACTTTCTTT. Residues: CASSAIDRGTFF.

J is TRBJ2-6 and V is TRBV5-8, with D perhaps TRBD1 or TRBD2 (6 bases each). The CDR3 is made up of 15 amino acids. V lost 8 bases and J 2 bases, leaving 14 bases between the germline ends. CDR1 is SGHTS and CDR2 is YDEGEE in the germline V gene. The CDR3 DNA reads TGTGCCAGTTGTAAGGGGGGTGCTGGGGCCAACGTCCTGACTTTC. Translating it yields CASCKGGAGANVLTF. The full variable domain, in which reference TRBV5-8 and TRBJ2-6 provide the parts outside the CDR3, is EAGVTQSPTHLIKTRGQQATLRCSPISGHTSVYWYQQALGLGLQFLLWYDEGEERNRGNFPPRFSGRQFPNYSSELNVNALELEDSALYLCASCKGGAGANVLTFGAGSRLTVL.

The chain carries TRBV18 and TRBJ1-1; D uncertain. Between the trimmed V and J ends, which lost 3 bases and 1 base, there was a span of 12 bases. Looked up from germline, CDR1 is KGHSH and CDR2 is LQKENI. The CDR3 totals 15 residues. CDR3: CASSPQDGSNTEAFF. The CDR3 DNA sequence: TGTGCCAGCTCACCTCAGGACGGCTCGAACACTGAAGCTTTCTTT. The complete variable domain, with remaining parts taken from reference TRBV18 and TRBJ1-1, reads NAGVMQNPRHLVRRRGQEARLRCSPMKGHSHVYWYRQLPEEGLKFMVYLQKENIIDESGMPKERFSAEFPKEGPSILRIQQVVRGDSAAYFCASSPQDGSNTEAFFGQGTRLTVV.

The chain joins TRBV19 to TRBJ2-3; unclear D gene. Trimming stripped 0 bases from V and 4 bases from J, with 8 bases between. The CDR3 contains 14 residues. CDR1 is LNHDA, CDR2 SQIVND, per germline (reference sequence). This CDR3 reads CASSIDKLSDTQYF. The CDR3 DNA reads as TGTGCCAGTAGTATAGATAAGTTATCAGATACGCAGTATTTT.

The rearrangement links TRBV10-3 to TRBJ2-7; 10 nucleotides align to TRBD2. This CDR3 region has 13 residues. Trimming took 10 bases from V and 3 from J; bases not matched to a gene: 6. Germline V CDR1 and CDR2: ENHRY, SYGVKD. The CDR3, as DNA: TGTGCCAGCACAGCGGGAGGGTACTACGAGCAGTACTTC. It translates to CASTAGGYYEQYF.

The chain links TRBV29-1 to TRBJ2-3; 8 bases match TRBD1. The CDR3 extends over 13 amino acids. The germline CDR1 and CDR2 sequences are SQVTM and ANQGSEA. Trimming cost V 4 bases and J 6 bases; bases outside gene matches: 6. This chain's CDR3 is CSVGGQAGDTQYF. The DNA of the CDR3 is TGCAGCGTTGGGGGACAGGCGGGGGATACGCAGTATTTT.